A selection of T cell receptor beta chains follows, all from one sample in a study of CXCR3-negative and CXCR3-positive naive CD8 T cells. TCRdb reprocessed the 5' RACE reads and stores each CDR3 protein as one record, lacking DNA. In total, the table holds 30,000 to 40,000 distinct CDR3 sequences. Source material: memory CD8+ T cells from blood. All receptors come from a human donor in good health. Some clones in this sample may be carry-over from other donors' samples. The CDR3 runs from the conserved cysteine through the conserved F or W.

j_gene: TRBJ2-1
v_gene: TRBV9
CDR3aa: CASSPEAAGGSTYNEQFF

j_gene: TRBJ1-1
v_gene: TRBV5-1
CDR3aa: CASSPSAAIEAFF

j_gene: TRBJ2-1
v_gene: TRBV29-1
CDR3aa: CSVVYPRGEQFF

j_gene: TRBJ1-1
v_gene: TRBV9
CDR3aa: CASSVHEVGTEAFF

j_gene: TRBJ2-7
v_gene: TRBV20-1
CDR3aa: CSALPGLSYEQYF

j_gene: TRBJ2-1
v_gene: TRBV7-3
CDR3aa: CASSLEQGTYNEQFF

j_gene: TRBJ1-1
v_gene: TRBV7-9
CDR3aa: CASSLGQGGPTEAFF

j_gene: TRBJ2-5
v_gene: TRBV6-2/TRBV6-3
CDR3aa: CASSYVHDFKETQYF

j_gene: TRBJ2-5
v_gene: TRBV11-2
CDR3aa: CASSLGVVGLGTGETQYF

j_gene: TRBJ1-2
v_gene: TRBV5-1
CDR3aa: CASSLEGGMSYGYTF

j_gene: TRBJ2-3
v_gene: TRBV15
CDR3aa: CATSRARGVTDTQYF

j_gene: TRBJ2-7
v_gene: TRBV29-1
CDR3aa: CSVGALGPYEQYF

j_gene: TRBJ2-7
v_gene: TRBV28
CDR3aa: CASSLRVTYEQYF

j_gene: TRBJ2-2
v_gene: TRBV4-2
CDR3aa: CASSQTDGGAGELFF

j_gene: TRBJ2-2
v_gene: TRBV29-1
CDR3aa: CSGVGVTGELFF

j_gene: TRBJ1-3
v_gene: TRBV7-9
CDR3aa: CASSPLLAGGADTIYF

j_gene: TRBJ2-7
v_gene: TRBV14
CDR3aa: CASSQEGTAYEQYF

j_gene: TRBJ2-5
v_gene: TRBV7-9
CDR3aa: CASSPWLADQETQYF

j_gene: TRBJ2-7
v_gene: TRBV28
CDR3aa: CASRRDGRYEQYF

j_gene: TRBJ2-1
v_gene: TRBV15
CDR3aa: CATSRDWAGAYNEQFF

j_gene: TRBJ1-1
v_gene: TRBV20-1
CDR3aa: CSARDIKGLWTEAFF

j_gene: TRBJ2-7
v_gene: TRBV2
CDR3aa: CASSGIDRSYEQYF